This T cell receptor beta chain appears in the sequencing data of a study of cytomegalovirus exposure and HLA in healthy donors. Study context: In a previous analysis, around 120 million unique TCR beta sequences were found from 170 million or so T cells. Study-level points and caveats: Among TCR sequences, most were rare, though some public TCRs appeared in many donors.

Primers included in the PCR were 60 Vbeta and 13 Jbeta primers. Profiled with immunoSEQ multiplex PCR; TCRdb holds only in-frame clones, not every one. This table has approximately 220,000 clones, about four fifths appearing once. This clone was recorded a few times. The antigen is unknown. This clonotype was obtained from a man in his thirties or forties in good health and CMV-seronegative. Material for sequencing was PBMCs.

The CDR3 region is CASSLGGLGNEQFF. The CDR3 nucleotides are TGTGCCAGCAGCCTGGGGGGCCTCGGTAATGAGCAGTTCTTC. The rearrangement uses TRBV5-6 and TRBJ2-1; D is possibly TRBD1 or TRBD2 (6 bases each). The CDR3 contains 14 residues. Germline V gene data show CDR1 as SGHDT and CDR2 as YYEEEE. Deletions cut 4 bases from V and 7 bases from J, with 15 bases between.